The 15 T cell receptor beta chains given below trace back to one sample, sequenced in a study of shared clonotypes between healthy human individuals. Positive CCR7 selection of CD45RO-negative cells yielded the naive CD8 cells, and terminally differentiated effector memory CD45RA+ cells were excluded. Clones were read by immunoSEQ multiplex PCR, and TCRdb kept only the in-frame ones, dropping some. The sample has 1.5 million to 2.5 million clones, less than 95% seen once. Sequenced material: naive CD8+ T cells sorted from blood. The receptors were sampled from a man between 18 and 29 years old in good health.

V usage is TRBV7-9 and J usage is TRBJ2-7, with D hard to call. The CDR3 runs 14 residues. Deletions cut 1 base from V and 6 bases from J, with 13 bases between. Germline values: CDR1 SEHNR, CDR2 FQNEAQ (reference sequence). Written as DNA, the CDR3 is TGTGCCAGCAGCTTAGTAGGGATTGACGGCGAGCAGTACTTC. Its protein is CASSLVGIDGEQYF. Filled out from reference TRBV7-9 and TRBJ2-7, the complete variable domain reads DTGVSQNPRHKITKRGQNVTFRCDPISEHNRLYWYRQTLGQGPEFLTYFQNEAQLEKSRLLSDRFSAERPKGSFSTLEIQRTEQGDSAMYLCASSLVGIDGEQYFGPGTRLTVT.

The rearrangement uses TRBV4-1 and TRBJ2-5; TRBD1 agrees at 11 bases. V lost 2 bases and J lost 5; bases outside the gene matches: 4. The CDR3 has 15 amino acids. Germline V gene sequence: CDR1 MGHRA, CDR2 YSYEKL. The CDR3 is CASSQPGQGGETQYF. The CDR3 coding sequence is TGCGCCAGCAGCCAACCGGGACAGGGGGGGGAGACCCAGTACTTC.

The chain combines TRBV7-9 with TRBJ2-1, with 7 positions matching TRBD1. This CDR3 has 16 amino acids. J gave up 8 bases and V 3 bases, and 13 bases lay outside the gene matches. The germline V gene has CDR1 SEHNR and CDR2 FQNEAQ (reference sequence). DNA for the CDR3: TGTGCCAGCAGCTTTTCGGAGACAGGGTTTTCCCATGAGCAGTTCTTC. Its protein product is CASSFSETGFSHEQFF.

The chain recombines TRBV4-1 with TRBJ2-7; D is possibly TRBD1 or TRBD2 (7 bases each). V shed 6 bases and J shed 2 bases, with 17 bases lying between them. The germline gives CDR1 MGHRA, CDR2 YSYEKL. The CDR3 length is 15 residues. The CDR3 sequence is CASSPGGQLTYEQYF. In DNA, the CDR3 is TGCGCCAGCAGTCCGGGGGGACAGCTTACCTACGAGCAGTACTTC.

The rearrangement joins TRBV5-8 to TRBJ2-5; 8 bases line up with TRBD1. Germline V gene sequence: CDR1 SGHTS, CDR2 YDEGEE. The CDR3 length is 16 residues. With 0 bases clipped from V and 5 bases from J, the junction kept 9 bases outside the gene matches. This CDR3 reads CASSLVDRGKWETQYF. The DNA for the CDR3 is TGTGCCAGCAGCTTGGTTGACAGGGGTAAATGGGAGACCCAGTACTTC.

The gene calls are TRBV4-1 and TRBJ2-2; D possibly corresponds to TRBD2 (6 bases). Trimming stripped 0 bases from V and 5 bases from J, with 16 bases between. CDR1 MGHRA and CDR2 YSYEKL come from the germline V gene. The CDR3 is 17 residues long. For the CDR3, the DNA is TGCGCCAGCAGCCAAGATGGGGGGACCCCGGGGACCGGGGAGCTGTTTTTT. As protein: CASSQDGGTPGTGELFF.

The chain carries TRBV2 and TRBJ1-4, with unresolved D. The CDR3 runs 11 residues. Per the germline V gene, CDR1 is SNHLY and CDR2 is FYNNEI. Trimming stripped 8 bases from V and 6 bases from J, with 7 bases between. The CDR3 DNA reads TGTGCCAGCCTGTCGGATGAAAAACTGTTTTTT. It specifies CASLSDEKLFF.

The gene calls are TRBV6-1 and TRBJ2-1; TRBD2 aligns across 9 bases. The V gene end was trimmed by 2 bases and the J gene end by 4 bases; junction bases not matched to a gene: 6. The CDR3 runs 16 residues. Germline assignment: CDR1 MNHNS and CDR2 SASEGT. The CDR3 loop is CASSELAGWIYNEQFF. DNA for the CDR3: TGTGCCAGCAGTGAACTAGCGGGATGGATATACAATGAGCAGTTCTTC.

V is TRBV27 and J is TRBJ1-5; no clear D. With 0 bases removed from V and 2 bases from J, the gap between germline ends came to 8 bases. Looked up from germline, CDR1 is MNHEY and CDR2 is SMNVEV (reference sequence). The CDR3 consists of 15 residues. CDR3 nucleotides: TGTGCCAGCAGTTTATCAAACGGACGCAATCAGCCCCAGCATTTT. Amino acid sequence: CASSLSNGRNQPQHF.

The V call is TRBV9, the J call TRBJ1-2; no clear D. The CDR3 runs 14 residues. From germline, CDR1 is SGDLS and CDR2 YYNGEE. V was pared by 0 bases and J by 3 bases, with 9 bases between. The CDR3 DNA sequence: TGTGCCAGCAGCGTAGAGGGCAGTCACTATGGCTACACCTTC. Translated, it gives CASSVEGSHYGYTF.

This chain links TRBV28 with TRBJ1-1, with D maybe TRBD1 (5 bases). The CDR3 is made up of 12 amino acids. V lost 8 bases, J lost 5 bases, and 12 bases lay in between. Germline V gives CDR1 MDHEN, CDR2 SYDVKM. CDR3 in DNA: TGTGCCAGCCGATTCCGGGGGACTGAAGCTTTCTTT. This sequence encodes CASRFRGTEAFF. The variable domain in full, completed from reference TRBV28 and TRBJ1-1, reads DVKVTQSSRYLVKRTGEKVFLECVQDMDHENMFWYRQDPGLGLRLIYFSYDVKMKEKGDIPEGYSVSREKKERFSLILESASTNQTSMYLCASRFRGTEAFFGQGTRLTVV.

This chain connects TRBV2 to TRBJ1-4, with D maybe TRBD1 (5 bases). CDR3 length equals 15 residues. V gave up 11 bases and J gave up 5 bases, with 21 bases separating them. From germline, CDR1 is SNHLY and CDR2 FYNNEI. CDR3 in amino acids: CAAITDTNFNEKLFF. CDR3 nucleotide sequence: TGTGCCGCAATCACGGACACAAATTTCAATGAAAAACTGTTTTTT.

V and J are TRBV19 and TRBJ2-7; the match to TRBD2 covers 9 bases. Per the germline V gene, CDR1 is LNHDA and CDR2 is SQIVND (reference sequence). V was pared by 5 bases and J by 4 bases, with 6 bases of the junction left unmatched. This CDR3 is 14 amino acids long. The CDR3 is CASSAAGGRYEQYF. In DNA, the CDR3 is TGTGCCAGTAGTGCGGCGGGGGGGCGGTACGAGCAGTACTTC.

The CDR3 protein is CASTQTGGASGYTF. CDR3 sequence (DNA): TGTGCCAGCACCCAAACAGGGGGCGCCTCTGGCTACACCTTC. V and J are TRBV27 and TRBJ1-2; 9 bases map to TRBD1. The CDR3 is 14 residues long. Trimming cost V 7 bases and J 7 bases; bases outside gene matches: 10. Germline assignment: CDR1 MNHEY and CDR2 SMNVEV (reference sequence).

J is TRBJ2-6 and V is TRBV29-1; D is possibly TRBD1 (6 bases). The V and J ends lost 6 bases and 0 bases respectively, with 21 bases between them. This CDR3 region has 18 residues. Germline CDR1 and CDR2: SQVTM and ANQGSEA. CDR3: CSVTSDRPPLSGANVLTF. CDR3 DNA sequence: TGCAGCGTGACAAGTGACAGGCCTCCCCTCTCTGGGGCCAACGTCCTGACTTTC.